A selection of T cell receptor beta chains follows, all from one sample in a study of CD8+ T cells in alopecia areata. Sequenced by immunoSEQ multiplex PCR; TCRdb stores in-frame clones only, minus some. The data contain approximately 150,000 clones, around three fifths of them singletons. The sample was CD4+ T cells sorted from blood, taken at week 24, from a patient treated with tofacitinib. Every receptor here comes from a human donor with alopecia areata. The CDR3 runs from the conserved cysteine through the conserved F or W. Fields, in order: D gene, clone size, V gene, J gene, CDR3 length, CDR3 DNA, CDR3 protein. D genes are given only for firm matches. Rows may omit the clone size; those that give it use once, few, many or a size class.

d_gene: NA
abundance: NA
v_gene: TRBV6-1
j_gene: TRBJ1-6
len: 13
CDR3nt: TGTGCCAGCACTGGGACTCCCAATTCACCCCTCCACTTT
CDR3aa: CASTGTPNSPLHF

d_gene: TRBD2
abundance: NA
v_gene: TRBV30
j_gene: TRBJ2-3
len: 15
CDR3nt: TGTGCCTGGAGTGTTGGCGGGGGGGCCGGAGATACGCAGTATTTT
CDR3aa: CAWSVGGGAGDTQYF

d_gene: TRBD1
abundance: NA
v_gene: TRBV5-1
j_gene: TRBJ1-2
len: 14
CDR3nt: TGCGCCAGCAGCCCGGGGACAGGGGAAAGGGGCTACACCTTC
CDR3aa: CASSPGTGERGYTF

d_gene: NA
abundance: few
v_gene: TRBV7-8
j_gene: TRBJ1-2
len: 14
CDR3nt: TGTGCCAGCAGCTTAGCGCTAGCTAACTATGGCTACACCTTC
CDR3aa: CASSLALANYGYTF

d_gene: NA
abundance: NA
v_gene: TRBV5-1
j_gene: TRBJ2-2
len: 14
CDR3nt: TGCGCCAGCAGCTTAACAGGGACCGTCGGGGAGCTGTTTTTT
CDR3aa: CASSLTGTVGELFF

d_gene: TRBD1
abundance: NA
v_gene: TRBV29-1
j_gene: TRBJ2-7
len: 14
CDR3nt: TGCAGCGTAAGGACAGGGGGCCAACCGCACGAGCAGTACTTC
CDR3aa: CSVRTGGQPHEQYF

d_gene: NA
abundance: NA
v_gene: TRBV5-1
j_gene: TRBJ1-3
len: 16
CDR3nt: TGCGCCAGCAGCTTGTCCCAGACAGCTACAGGAAACACCATATATTTT
CDR3aa: CASSLSQTATGNTIYF

d_gene: NA
abundance: few
v_gene: TRBV29-1
j_gene: TRBJ2-7
len: 13
CDR3nt: TGCAGCGTTGGAGGGGGTCACCTCTACGAGCAGTACTTC
CDR3aa: CSVGGGHLYEQYF

d_gene: TRBD1
abundance: NA
v_gene: TRBV5-6
j_gene: TRBJ2-1
len: 16
CDR3nt: TGTGCCAGCAGCTACCTCGACAGGGTGAGGAACAATGAGCAGTTCTTC
CDR3aa: CASSYLDRVRNNEQFF

d_gene: NA
abundance: NA
v_gene: TRBV7-9
j_gene: TRBJ1-4
len: 12
CDR3nt: TGTGCCAGCAGCCCCCAGGCCGAAAAACTGTTTTTT
CDR3aa: CASSPQAEKLFF

d_gene: NA
abundance: NA
v_gene: TRBV18
j_gene: TRBJ1-1
len: 15
CDR3nt: TGTGCCAGCTCACCAATTTTGGCACCGAACACTGAAGCTTTCTTT
CDR3aa: CASSPILAPNTEAFF

d_gene: NA
abundance: once
v_gene: TRBV6-6
j_gene: TRBJ2-5
len: 12
CDR3nt: TGTGCCAGCAGCCAGGGGGGGTTGACCCAGTACTTC
CDR3aa: CASSQGGLTQYF